Following are 28 T cell receptor beta chains from one sample sequenced in a study of identical twins. TCRdb redid the calling of the 5' RACE reads with MiXCR, one entry per CDR3 protein. The sample contains around 370,000 distinct CDR3 sequences, around 9.7% of which appear only once. Sequencing input: naive T cells sorted from blood. These receptors were obtained from a woman in her forties or fifties in good health.

This clonotype was found many times. The V gene is TRBV12-3 or TRBV12-4, the J gene TRBJ2-1; a possible D gene is TRBD2 (6 bases). The CDR3 extends over 12 amino acids. Deletions cut 9 bases from V and 12 bases from J, with 18 bases between. This chain's CDR3 is CASALGLRLQFF. As DNA, the CDR3 is TGTGCCAGTGCACTGGGACTCCGCCTGCAGTTCTTC.

In its sample, this clonotype was seen a few times. The V and J genes are TRBV19 and TRBJ2-7, with 10 bases identical to TRBD1. The V gene end was trimmed by 1 base and the J gene end by 2 bases; junction bases not matched to a gene: 5. The CDR3 is 16 amino acids. In germline, CDR1 is LNHDA, CDR2 SQIVND (reference sequence). Written as DNA, the CDR3 is TGTGCCAGTAGTATAGGGCCGACAGGGGGCCCCTACGAGCAGTACTTC. Protein product: CASSIGPTGGPYEQYF. The whole variable domain, remainder taken from reference TRBV19 and TRBJ2-7, is DGGITQSPKYLFRKEGQNVTLSCEQNLNHDAMYWYRQDPGQGLRLIYYSQIVNDFQKGDIAEGYSVSREKKESFPLTVTSAQKNPTAFYLCASSIGPTGGPYEQYFGPGTRLTVT.

This clonotype came up many times. The rearrangement joins TRBV12-3 or TRBV12-4 to TRBJ2-1; D uncertain. The CDR3 is 14 residues long. V was shortened by 1 base and J by 5 bases, with 9 bases between the two germline ends. The CDR3 reads CASSLVGLDNEQFF. In DNA form, the CDR3 reads TGTGCCAGCAGTTTAGTTGGGTTGGACAATGAGCAGTTCTTC.

The chain carries TRBV5-6 and TRBJ1-5; TRBD1 matches at 7 bases. The CDR3 contains 18 residues. Germline-derived CDR1 and CDR2 are SGHDT and YYEEEE. With 0 bases clipped from V and 0 bases from J, the junction kept 9 bases outside the gene matches. CDR3 nucleotides: TGTGCCAGCAGCTTGGAATATAGGGGGACAGATAGCAATCAGCCCCAGCATTTT. This gives the protein CASSLEYRGTDSNQPQHF.

J is TRBJ2-7 and V is TRBV5-6; 8 bases map to TRBD2. The CDR3 extends over 16 amino acids. V lost 3 bases to trimming and J lost 1 base; unmatched junction nucleotides: 9. Germline CDR1 is SGHDT and CDR2 is YYEEEE. CDR3 sequence reads: CASSSRTVAGSYEQYF. The CDR3 region has the DNA TGTGCCAGCAGCTCTCGAACTGTAGCGGGATCCTACGAGCAGTACTTC.

This clonotype was picked up a small number of times. The rearrangement joins TRBV6-4 to TRBJ1-2; D gene uncertain. The germline V gene encodes CDR1 MRHNA and CDR2 SNTAGT. The CDR3 is 12 residues long. Trimming cost V 3 bases and J 7 bases, with 9 bases left between them. This CDR3 reads CASSERFGGYTF. CDR3 sequence (DNA): TGTGCCAGCAGTGAGAGGTTTGGTGGCTACACCTTC.

This rearrangement joins TRBV5-1 to TRBJ2-1; 16 nucleotides agree with TRBD2. V shed 3 bases and J 6 bases; nucleotides not matched to a gene: 9. Germline CDR1 and CDR2: SGHRS and YFSETQ. The CDR3 totals 18 residues. CDR3 sequence (DNA): TGCGCCAGCAGCTCGGGACTAGCGGGAGGGCCATCCCCCAATGAGCAGTTCTTC. Its protein is CASSSGLAGGPSPNEQFF.

This chain connects TRBV7-2 to TRBJ2-5; D uncertain. V lost 3 bases and J lost 7, with 9 bases in between. CDR1 is SGHTA and CDR2 is FQGNSA in the germline V gene. The length of the CDR3 is 12 residues. CDR3 nucleotide sequence: TGTGCCAGCAGCTTCGTTAAGATGACCCAGTACTTC. As protein: CASSFVKMTQYF.

This clonotype showed up just a few times. The CDR3, as DNA: TGTGCCAGCAGCTGGGGGGCGGCCAGCTCCTACGAGCAGTACGTC. This sequence encodes CASSWGAASSYEQYV. The J gene is TRBJ2-7, the V gene TRBV11-2; D is possibly TRBD1 or TRBD2 (6 bases each). This CDR3 has 15 amino acids. V was cut by 4 bases and J by 0 bases, with 13 bases left in between. In germline, CDR1 is SGHAT, CDR2 FQNNGV.

This clonotype was seen more than once but under ten times. The genes are TRBV6-5 and TRBJ2-7; weak D call: TRBD2 (6 bases). Trimming removed 2 bases at V and 4 bases at J, with 15 bases between. The CDR3 contains 15 residues. CDR1 and CDR2 (germline): MNHEY, SVGAGI. The chain's CDR3 is CASSYGAGPPYEQYF. The CDR3 nucleotides are TGTGCCAGCAGTTACGGGGCGGGACCTCCTTACGAGCAGTACTTC.

In its sample, this clonotype was seen many times. The gene calls are TRBV11-2 and TRBJ2-3; 13 nucleotides align to TRBD2. CDR1 and CDR2 (germline): SGHAT, FQNNGV. V was pared by 6 bases and J by 5 bases, with 11 bases of the junction left unmatched. The CDR3 length is 17 residues. This CDR3 is CASRAGLAGIYRDTQYF. The CDR3 region has the DNA TGTGCCAGCAGGGCGGGACTAGCGGGAATCTACAGAGATACGCAGTATTTT.

In this sample, this clonotype turned up a few times. This chain links TRBV6-6 with TRBJ2-1; TRBD1 aligns across 7 bases. The CDR3 is made up of 13 amino acids. Germline V gives CDR1 MNHNY, CDR2 SVGAGI (reference sequence). The V and J ends lost 2 bases and 8 bases, in that order; junction bases with no gene match: 3. CDR3 region: CASSYRDRDEQFF. In nucleotides, the CDR3 is TGTGCCAGCAGTTACAGAGACAGGGATGAGCAGTTCTTC.

This clonotype has at least ten counts. The J gene is TRBJ2-7, the V gene TRBV10-3; 8 bases line up with TRBD1. Germline-derived CDR1 and CDR2 are ENHRY and SYGVKD. J was trimmed by 7 bases and V by 9 bases; bases with no gene match: 14. There are 14 residues in the CDR3. Here the CDR3 reads CAMRRGQGPGEQYF. CDR3 in DNA: TGTGCCATGCGGCGAGGACAGGGACCCGGGGAGCAGTACTTC.

This clonotype was detected only a few times. The chain is built from TRBV20-1 and TRBJ2-7, with TRBD2 matching over 8 bases. The germline V gene encodes CDR1 DFQATT and CDR2 SNEGSKA (reference sequence). V shed 4 bases, J shed 2 bases, and the junction held 4 bases outside the gene matches. This CDR3 comprises 13 residues. The DNA for the CDR3 is TGCAGTGCTACCGGGACTAGTGCCTACGAGCAGTACTTC. Residues: CSATGTSAYEQYF.

This chain uses TRBV3-1 with TRBJ1-1; D is undetermined. The CDR3 is made up of 16 amino acids. Germline loops: CDR1 LGHDT, CDR2 YNNKEL (reference sequence). Trimming cost V 0 bases and J 0 bases, with 11 bases left between them. The CDR3 sequence: CASSQDSAVMNTEAFF. CDR3 coding DNA: TGTGCCAGCAGCCAAGACTCCGCAGTGATGAACACTGAAGCTTTCTTT.

This clonotype occurred many times. The chain links TRBV29-1 to TRBJ2-1, with a tentative D call TRBD1 (6 bases). V was clipped by 5 bases and J by 7 bases, with 15 bases between them. The germline CDR1 and CDR2 sequences are SQVTM and ANQGSEA. The CDR3 has 13 residues. The CDR3 nucleotides are TGCAGCGTTAGTCCAGGGGTCGGGAATGAGCAGTTCTTC. Translating gives CSVSPGVGNEQFF.

This clonotype was seen a few times. The genes are TRBV27 and TRBJ1-1; no clear D gene. CDR3 length: 14 amino acids. CDR1 is MNHEY, CDR2 SMNVEV, per germline (reference sequence). V gave up 7 bases and J gave up 1 base, with 13 bases separating them. DNA for the CDR3: TGTGCCAGCATTCGAGAGGGAAAGAACACTGAAGCTTTCTTT. This translates into CASIREGKNTEAFF.

The chain combines TRBV27 with TRBJ2-7, with D possibly TRBD1 on 6 matching bases. CDR3 length: 15 amino acids. Trimming shortened V by 4 bases and J by 0 bases, and 13 bases separated the two germline ends. Germline-derived CDR1 and CDR2 are MNHEY and SMNVEV (reference sequence). CDR3 DNA: TGTGCCAGCAGTTATGGGGACACCCACTCCTACGAGCAGTACTTC. This codes for CASSYGDTHSYEQYF.

A few counts support this clonotype. Being one base from a much bigger clone, this may be a read error. The V call is TRBV10-2, the J call TRBJ1-3; tentatively, D is TRBD1 (6 bases). Germline CDR1 is WSHSY and CDR2 is SAAADI. CDR3 size: 14 residues. Trimming stripped 8 bases from V and 3 bases from J, with 14 bases between. The DNA for the CDR3 is TGCGCCAGCCACCGTCTGGACAGTGGAAACACCATATATTTT. Protein sequence: CASHRLDSGNTIYF.

The V gene is TRBV27, the J gene TRBJ2-7; tentatively, D is TRBD1 or TRBD2 (5 bases each). The CDR3 consists of 13 residues. Trimming stripped 5 bases from V and 4 bases from J, with 12 bases between. In germline, CDR1 is MNHEY, CDR2 SMNVEV (reference sequence). The CDR3 region has the DNA TGTGCCAGCAGTGGGGACCGCATATACGAGCAGTACTTC. Amino acids: CASSGDRIYEQYF.

The chain couples TRBV6-1 to TRBJ2-3; 11 bases align to TRBD1. Losses at the gene ends were 7 bases for V and 1 base for J; bases not matched to a gene: 4. The CDR3 sequence is 15 residues long. Germline CDR1 reads MNHNS; CDR2 reads SASEGT. The CDR3 nucleotides read TGTGCCAGCATCGGGACAGGGGGGGGCACAGATACGCAGTATTTT. Its translation is CASIGTGGGTDTQYF.

A note on this clonotype: At one boundary the junction diverges from the germline segment, which might be a read error. The chain has TRBV4-1 and TRBJ2-6, with D maybe TRBD1 (6 bases). The CDR3 runs to 14 residues. The germline CDR1 and CDR2 sequences are MGHRA and YSYEKL. The CDR3 DNA reads as TGCGCCAGCAGCCAGGTTATGGGGGCCAACGTCCTGACCTTC. It specifies CASSQVMGANVLTF.

This clonotype occurred many times. The chain has TRBV20-1 and TRBJ2-5; TRBD2 aligns across 8 bases. Germline V lookup: CDR1 DFQATT, CDR2 SNEGSKA (reference sequence). The CDR3 is 15 amino acids. Trimming cost V 4 bases and J 4 bases; bases outside gene matches: 11. This CDR3 is CSAMAGSGNGETQYF. The CDR3 nucleotides read TGCAGTGCTATGGCGGGTAGCGGGAACGGAGAGACCCAGTACTTC.

This clonotype has at least ten counts. This chain uses TRBV29-1 with TRBJ2-7; the match to TRBD1 covers 8 bases. The CDR3 contains 13 residues. In germline, CDR1 is SQVTM, CDR2 ANQGSEA. With V trimmed by 6 bases and J by 3 bases, 7 bases remained unmatched. DNA for the CDR3: TGCAGCGTCCCTAGTACAGGGGGCTACGAGCAGTACTTC. Its translation: CSVPSTGGYEQYF.

The chain has TRBV20-1 and TRBJ2-7; 9 positions match TRBD1. CDR1 is DFQATT, CDR2 SNEGSKA, per germline (reference sequence). The CDR3 spans 15 residues. V dropped 5 bases and J dropped 0; count of bases not matched to a gene: 8. DNA for the CDR3: TGCAGTGCTCAAATCCCGGGACAGGGCTCCTACGAGCAGTACTTC. Amino acids: CSAQIPGQGSYEQYF.

The sample holds many counts of this clonotype. V and J are TRBV29-1 and TRBJ2-2; 14 nucleotides match TRBD2. The CDR3 consists of 13 residues. The germline gives CDR1 SQVTM, CDR2 ANQGSEA. V lost 8 bases and J lost 6; bases outside the gene matches: 2. The CDR3 bases are TGCAGCTCGACTAGCGGGAGGGCCGGGGAGCTGTTTTTT. It specifies CSSTSGRAGELFF.

In this sample, this clonotype turned up many times. V gene TRBV5-1 combines with J gene TRBJ2-7, with D maybe TRBD1 (5 bases). The germline gives CDR1 SGHRS, CDR2 YFSETQ. The V and J ends lost 0 bases and 2 bases respectively, with 9 bases between them. The CDR3 runs to 14 residues. The CDR3 DNA is TGCGCCAGCAGCTTGGATGCAGGGCCCTACGAGCAGTACTTC. This gives the protein CASSLDAGPYEQYF.

This rearrangement joins TRBV12-5 to TRBJ2-1; 7 bases line up with TRBD1. The CDR3 has 15 residues. The V gene end was trimmed by 5 bases and the J gene end by 10 bases; junction bases not matched to a gene: 14. CDR1 and CDR2 from the germline V gene are LGHNT and FRNRAP. In DNA form, the CDR3 reads TGTGCTAGTGGTACTCAGACAGGGCTGAGCTTAGAGCAGTTCTTC. Translating gives CASGTQTGLSLEQFF. The full variable domain, in which reference TRBV12-5 and TRBJ2-1 provide the parts outside the CDR3, is DARVTQTPRHKVTEMGQEVTMRCQPILGHNTVFWYRQTMMQGLELLAYFRNRAPLDDSGMPKDRFSAEMPDATLATLKIQPSEPRDSAVYFCASGTQTGLSLEQFFGPGTRLTVL.